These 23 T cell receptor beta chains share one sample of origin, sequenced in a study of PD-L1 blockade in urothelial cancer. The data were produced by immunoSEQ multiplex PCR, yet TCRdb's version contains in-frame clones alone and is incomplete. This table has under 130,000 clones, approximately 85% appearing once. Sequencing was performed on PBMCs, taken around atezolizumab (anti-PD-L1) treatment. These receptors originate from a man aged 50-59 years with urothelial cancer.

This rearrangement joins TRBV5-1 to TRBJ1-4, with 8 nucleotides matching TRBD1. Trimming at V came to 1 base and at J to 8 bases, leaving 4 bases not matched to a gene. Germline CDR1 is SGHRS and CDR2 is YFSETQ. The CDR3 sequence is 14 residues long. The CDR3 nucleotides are TGCGCCAGCAGCTTGACAGGGGGTGAGGAAAAACTGTTTTTT. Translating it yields CASSLTGGEEKLFF.

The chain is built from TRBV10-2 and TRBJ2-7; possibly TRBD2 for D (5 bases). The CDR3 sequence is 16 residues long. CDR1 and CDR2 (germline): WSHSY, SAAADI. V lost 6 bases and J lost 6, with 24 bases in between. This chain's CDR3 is CASSSRNTRGRSEQYF. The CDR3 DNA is TGCGCCAGCAGCAGCCGGAACACTAGAGGTCGTTCCGAGCAGTACTTC.

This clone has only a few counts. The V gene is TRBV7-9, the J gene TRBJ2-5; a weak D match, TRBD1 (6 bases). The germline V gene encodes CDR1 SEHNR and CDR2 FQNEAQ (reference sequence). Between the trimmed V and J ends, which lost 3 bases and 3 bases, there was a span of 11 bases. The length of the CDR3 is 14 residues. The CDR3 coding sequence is TGTGCCAGCAGCTTGAGACACAGGGAAGAGACCCAGTACTTC. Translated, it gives CASSLRHREETQYF.

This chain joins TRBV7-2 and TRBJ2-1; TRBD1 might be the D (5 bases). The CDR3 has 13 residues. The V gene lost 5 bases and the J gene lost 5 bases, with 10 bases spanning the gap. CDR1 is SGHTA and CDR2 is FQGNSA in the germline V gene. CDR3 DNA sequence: TGTGCCAGCAGCCCCGACAGAGACAATGAGCAGTTCTTC. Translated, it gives CASSPDRDNEQFF.

For the CDR3, the DNA is TGTGCCAGTAAAAAGAAAGGGACAGGAGGGTTGAACACTGAAGCTTTCTTT. This codes for CASKKKGTGGLNTEAFF. The gene calls are TRBV19 and TRBJ1-1; 8 bases agree with TRBD1. CDR3 length: 17 amino acids. Germline V gene sequence: CDR1 LNHDA, CDR2 SQIVND (reference sequence). V lost 7 bases and J lost 0; bases outside the gene matches: 13.

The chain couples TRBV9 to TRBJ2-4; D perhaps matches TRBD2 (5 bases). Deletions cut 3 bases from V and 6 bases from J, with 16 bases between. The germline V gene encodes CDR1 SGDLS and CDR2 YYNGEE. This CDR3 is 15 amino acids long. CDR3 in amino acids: CASSADIRGTNIQYF. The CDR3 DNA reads TGTGCCAGCAGCGCGGATATCCGGGGAACAAACATTCAGTACTTC.

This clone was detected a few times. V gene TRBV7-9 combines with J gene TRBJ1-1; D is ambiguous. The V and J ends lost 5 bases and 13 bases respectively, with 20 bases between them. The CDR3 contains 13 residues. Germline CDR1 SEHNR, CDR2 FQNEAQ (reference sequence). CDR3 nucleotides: TGTGCCAGCAGCCTGTCTTATGCAGGTATTGTTTTCTTT. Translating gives CASSLSYAGIVFF.

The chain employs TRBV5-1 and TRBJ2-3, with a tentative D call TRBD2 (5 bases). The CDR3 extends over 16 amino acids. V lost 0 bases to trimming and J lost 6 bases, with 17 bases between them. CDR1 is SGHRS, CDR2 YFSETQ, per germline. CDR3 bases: TGCGCCAGCAGCTTGGAGGCCAGGACTGCTTCGGATACGCAGTATTTT. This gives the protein CASSLEARTASDTQYF.

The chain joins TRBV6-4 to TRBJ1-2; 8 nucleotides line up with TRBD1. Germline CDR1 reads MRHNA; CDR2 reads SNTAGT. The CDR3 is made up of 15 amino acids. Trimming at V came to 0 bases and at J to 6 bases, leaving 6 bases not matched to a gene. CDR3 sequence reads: CASSDSSRGLHGYTF. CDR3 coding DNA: TGTGCCAGCAGTGACTCGAGCAGGGGGCTGCATGGCTACACCTTC.

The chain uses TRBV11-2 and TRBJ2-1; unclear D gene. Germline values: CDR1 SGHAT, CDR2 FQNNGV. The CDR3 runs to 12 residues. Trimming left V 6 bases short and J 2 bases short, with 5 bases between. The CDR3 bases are TGTGCCAGCAGATCAGCCTACAATGAGCAGTTCTTC. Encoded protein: CASRSAYNEQFF. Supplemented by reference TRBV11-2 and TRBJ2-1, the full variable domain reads EAGVAQSPRYKIIEKRQSVAFWCNPISGHATLYWYQQILGQGPKLLIQFQNNGVVDDSQLPKDRFSAERLKGVDSTLKIQPAKLEDSAVYLCASRSAYNEQFFGPGTRLTVL.

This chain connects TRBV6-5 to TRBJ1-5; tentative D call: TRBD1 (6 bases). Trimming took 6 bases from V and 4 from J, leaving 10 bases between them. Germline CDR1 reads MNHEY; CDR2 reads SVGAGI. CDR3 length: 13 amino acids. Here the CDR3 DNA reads TGTGCCAGCAGCCGGACAGTAAATCAGCCCCAGCATTTT. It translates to CASSRTVNQPQHF.

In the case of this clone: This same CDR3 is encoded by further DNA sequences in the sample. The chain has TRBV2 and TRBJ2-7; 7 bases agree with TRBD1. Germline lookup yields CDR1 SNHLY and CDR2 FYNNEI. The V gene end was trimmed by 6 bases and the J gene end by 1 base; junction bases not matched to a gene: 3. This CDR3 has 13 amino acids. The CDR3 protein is CASRPGQSYEQYF. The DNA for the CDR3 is TGTGCCAGCAGGCCGGGACAGTCCTACGAGCAGTACTTC.

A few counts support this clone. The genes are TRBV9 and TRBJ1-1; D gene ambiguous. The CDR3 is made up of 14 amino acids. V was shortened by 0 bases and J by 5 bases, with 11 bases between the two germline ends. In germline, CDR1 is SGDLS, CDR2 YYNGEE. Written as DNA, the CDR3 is TGTGCCAGCAGCGTAGATAGAAGTCGAACTGAAGCTTTCTTT. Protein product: CASSVDRSRTEAFF.

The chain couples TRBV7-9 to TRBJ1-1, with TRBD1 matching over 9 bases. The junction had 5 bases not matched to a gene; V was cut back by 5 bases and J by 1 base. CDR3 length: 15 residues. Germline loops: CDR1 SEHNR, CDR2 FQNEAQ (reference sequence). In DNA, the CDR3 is TGTGCCAGCAGCCTTGGGACAGGGAGGAACACTGAAGCTTTCTTT. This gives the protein CASSLGTGRNTEAFF.

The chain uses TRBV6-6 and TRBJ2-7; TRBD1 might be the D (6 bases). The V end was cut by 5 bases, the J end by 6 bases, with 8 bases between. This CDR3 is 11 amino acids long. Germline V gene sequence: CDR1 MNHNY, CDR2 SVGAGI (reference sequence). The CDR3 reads CASSGQSEQYF. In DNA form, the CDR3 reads TGTGCCAGCAGTGGACAGTCCGAGCAGTACTTC.

The CDR3 spells CASSYTSPGELFF. CDR3 sequence (DNA): TGTGCCAGCAGCTACACTAGTCCCGGGGAGCTGTTTTTT. V gene TRBV7-9 combines with J gene TRBJ2-2; tentatively, D is TRBD2 (5 bases). CDR3 size: 13 residues. Trimming removed 4 bases from V and 6 bases from J, with 9 bases in between. In germline, CDR1 is SEHNR, CDR2 FQNEAQ (reference sequence). The variable domain in full, completed from reference TRBV7-9 and TRBJ2-2, reads DTGVSQNPRHKITKRGQNVTFRCDPISEHNRLYWYRQTLGQGPEFLTYFQNEAQLEKSRLLSDRFSAERPKGSFSTLEIQRTEQGDSAMYLCASSYTSPGELFFGEGSRLTVL.

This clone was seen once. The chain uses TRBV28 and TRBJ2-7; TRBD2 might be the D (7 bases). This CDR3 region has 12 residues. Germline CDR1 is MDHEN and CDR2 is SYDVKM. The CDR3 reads CVCGGGVYEQYF. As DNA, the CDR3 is TGTGTTTGCGGGGGCGGTGTCTACGAGCAGTACTTC.

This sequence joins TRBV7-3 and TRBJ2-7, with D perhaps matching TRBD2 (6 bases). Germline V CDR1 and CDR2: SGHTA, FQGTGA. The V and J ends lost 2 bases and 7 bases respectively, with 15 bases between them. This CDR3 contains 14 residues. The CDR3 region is CASSLYAGSGEQYF. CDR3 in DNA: TGTGCCAGCAGCTTATATGCGGGGAGCGGGGAGCAGTACTTC.

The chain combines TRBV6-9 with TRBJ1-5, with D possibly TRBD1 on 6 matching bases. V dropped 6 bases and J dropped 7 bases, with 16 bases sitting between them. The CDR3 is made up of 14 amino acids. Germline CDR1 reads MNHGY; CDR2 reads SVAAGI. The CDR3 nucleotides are TGTGCCAGCAGCCTTGGGGGCAGGAGGCAGCCCCAGCATTTT. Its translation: CASSLGGRRQPQHF.

The CDR3 DNA reads TGTGCCAGCAGCTCCAGCGGGAGTTGGGAGACCCAGTACTTC. It translates to CASSSSGSWETQYF. The chain joins TRBV7-2 to TRBJ2-5; TRBD2 agrees at 8 bases. The CDR3 contains 14 residues. With V trimmed by 4 bases and J by 5 bases, 6 bases remained unmatched. Germline CDR1 SGHTA, CDR2 FQGNSA.

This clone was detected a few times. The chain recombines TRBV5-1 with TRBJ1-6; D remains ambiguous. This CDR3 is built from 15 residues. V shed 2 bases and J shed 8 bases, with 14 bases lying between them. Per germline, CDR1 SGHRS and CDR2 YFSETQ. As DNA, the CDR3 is TGCGCCAGCAGCTTAATGCCGGGAGAAGATTCACCCCTCCACTTT. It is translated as CASSLMPGEDSPLHF.

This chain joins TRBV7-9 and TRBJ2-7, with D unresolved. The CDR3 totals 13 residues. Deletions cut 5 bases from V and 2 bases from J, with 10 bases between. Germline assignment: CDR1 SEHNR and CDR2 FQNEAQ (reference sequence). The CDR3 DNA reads TGTGCCAGCAGCCGAGACAAGCCCTACGAGCAGTACTTC. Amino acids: CASSRDKPYEQYF.

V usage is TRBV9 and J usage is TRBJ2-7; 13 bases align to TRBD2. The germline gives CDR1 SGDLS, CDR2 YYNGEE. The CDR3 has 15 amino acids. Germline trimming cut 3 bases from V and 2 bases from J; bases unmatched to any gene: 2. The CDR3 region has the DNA TGTGCCAGCAGCGAGACTAGCGGGAGGACCTACGAGCAGTACTTC. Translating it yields CASSETSGRTYEQYF.